The 27 T cell receptor beta chains listed next were all sequenced from one sample in a study of glioma-infiltrating T cells after dendritic cell vaccination (dated by TCRdb to the mid-2010s). Receptors were amplified or captured by the immunoSEQ multiplex PCR assay. As stored in TCRdb, this immuneACCESS dataset retains in-frame rearrangements with V and J assigned. A fraction of the clones does not appear; measured against another copy, unresolved V genes explain less than half of the discrepancy, and the remainder lacks a known reason. This sample is represented by roughly 100,000 clones; 85% to 90% of them were singletons. The top ten clones comprise roughly 2.9% of the sample. Material: blood, obtained before dendritic cell vaccination. All receptors derive from a human donor with glioblastoma.

This clone occurred once. The V and J genes are TRBV2 and TRBJ2-2; 8 bases are a match to TRBD1. Germline lookup yields CDR1 SNHLY and CDR2 FYNNEI. After removal of 6 bases from V and 0 bases from J, the junction contained 6 bases not matched to a gene. The CDR3 totals 16 residues. The CDR3 region is CASSFDRGANTGELFF. CDR3 sequence (DNA): TGTGCCAGCAGCTTCGACAGGGGCGCGAACACCGGGGAGCTGTTTTTT.

CDR3 DNA: TGCGCCAGCAGCCTAAGGTTCGGGGGGGTCGGAGGCGATTCTAACTATGGCTACACCTTC. It is translated as CASSLRFGGVGGDSNYGYTF. V usage is TRBV5-1 and J usage is TRBJ1-2; TRBD1 is a possible D gene (5 bases). The CDR3 is made up of 20 amino acids. Trimming removed 4 bases from V and 0 bases from J, with 28 bases in between. CDR1 is SGHRS, CDR2 YFSETQ, per germline.

This clone has a single count. The chain has TRBV7-2 and TRBJ2-1; a possible D gene is TRBD1 (6 bases). The V and J ends lost 3 bases and 5 bases respectively, with 11 bases between them. Per the germline V gene, CDR1 is SGHTA and CDR2 is FQGNSA. The CDR3 has 14 amino acids. CDR3 DNA: TGTGCCAGCAGCTTTTCACAGGGCGACAATGAGCAGTTCTTC. Protein: CASSFSQGDNEQFF.

The V gene is TRBV7-9, the J gene TRBJ1-1, with 8 bases aligning to TRBD1. The ends lost 5 bases at V and 5 bases at J; junction bases unmatched: 4. The CDR3 contains 13 residues. Germline values: CDR1 SEHNR, CDR2 FQNEAQ (reference sequence). CDR3 in amino acids: CASSPGQGTEAFF. CDR3 DNA: TGTGCCAGCAGCCCCGGACAGGGAACTGAAGCTTTCTTT.

The chain links TRBV7-3 to TRBJ2-7, with D possibly matching TRBD1 (7 bases). Germline V lookup: CDR1 SGHTA, CDR2 FQGTGA. The germline V and J ends were trimmed by 5 bases and 5 bases, with 22 bases remaining between them. This CDR3 spans 16 amino acids. CDR3 DNA: TGTGCCAGCAGCCCCGGGGGAGGAGGGGGCACGAACGAGCAGTACTTC. Translating gives CASSPGGGGGTNEQYF. Based on the CDR3 plus reference TRBV7-3 and TRBJ2-7, the full variable domain is GAGVSQTPSNKVTEKGKYVELRCDPISGHTALYWYRQSLGQGPEFLIYFQGTGAADDSGLPNDRFFAVRPEGSVSTLKIQRTERGDSAVYLCASSPGGGGGTNEQYFGPGTRLTVT.

V is TRBV25-1 and J is TRBJ1-1; 11 nucleotides line up with TRBD1. The J segment lost 1 base and the V segment lost 7 bases, leaving 8 bases of the junction unmatched. This CDR3 comprises 16 residues. The germline V gene encodes CDR1 MGHDK and CDR2 SYGVNS. CDR3 DNA: TGTGCCAGCACCCCGGACAGGGGGCCTGGGAACACTGAAGCTTTCTTT. Residues: CASTPDRGPGNTEAFF.

The V and J genes are TRBV6-1 and TRBJ2-6, with 10 bases matching TRBD2. The germline V gene has CDR1 MNHNS and CDR2 SASEGT. The CDR3 loop spans 17 amino acids. V was clipped by 3 bases and J by 4 bases; unmatched bases: 6. CDR3 protein: CASSEGLALPGANVLTF. The CDR3 DNA reads as TGTGCCAGCAGTGAGGGACTAGCGCTCCCGGGGGCCAACGTCCTGACTTTC.

The chain joins TRBV10-3 to TRBJ2-7; 8 bases map to TRBD1. Germline V gives CDR1 ENHRY, CDR2 SYGVKD. The CDR3 runs to 14 residues. Trimming removed 0 bases from V and 6 bases from J; junction bases left unmatched: 4. DNA of the CDR3: TGTGCCATCAGTGAGTCAACAGGGGGAGGCGAGCAGTACTTC. It encodes CAISESTGGGEQYF.

The chain links TRBV25-1 to TRBJ1-1; D unresolved. Trimming left V 3 bases short and J 0 bases short, with 5 bases between. This CDR3 is built from 13 residues. Germline values: CDR1 MGHDK, CDR2 SYGVNS. The CDR3 nucleotides are TGTGCCAGCAGTGATCCGGTGAACACTGAAGCTTTCTTT. This translates into CASSDPVNTEAFF. Together with reference TRBV25-1 and TRBJ1-1, the CDR3 gives the full variable domain: EADIYQTPRYLVIGTGKKITLECSQTMGHDKMYWYQQDPGMELHLIHYSYGVNSTEKGDLSSESTVSRIRTEHFPLTLESARPSHTSQYLCASSDPVNTEAFFGQGTRLTVV.

For the CDR3, the DNA is TGTGCCAGCTCACCGCCGACTAGCGGGAAAGATACGCAGTATTTT. Its protein product is CASSPPTSGKDTQYF. The V and J genes are TRBV18 and TRBJ2-3; 11 bases agree with TRBD2. Unmatched junction bases numbered 4, after V lost 3 bases and J lost 5 bases. Germline-derived CDR1 and CDR2 are KGHSH and LQKENI. The CDR3 sequence is 15 residues long.

The chain recombines TRBV30 with TRBJ1-1; maybe TRBD1 (5 bases). Per the germline V gene, CDR1 is GTSNPN and CDR2 is SVGIG (reference sequence). This CDR3 is 13 amino acids long. V lost 2 bases, J lost 3 bases, and 10 bases lay in between. The CDR3 spells CAWSWGEDTEAFF. As DNA, the CDR3 is TGTGCCTGGAGTTGGGGGGAGGACACTGAAGCTTTCTTT.

The chain is built from TRBV5-4 and TRBJ2-2; D perhaps matches TRBD1 (6 bases). Per germline, CDR1 SGHNT and CDR2 YYREEE (reference sequence). The CDR3 covers 15 residues. Between the trimmed V and J ends, which lost 4 bases and 5 bases, there was a span of 15 bases. CDR3 in DNA: TGTGCCAGCAGCCAAAAGAATAGGGGGACCGGGGAGCTGTTTTTT. It yields the protein CASSQKNRGTGELFF.

J is TRBJ2-7 and V is TRBV30; maybe TRBD1 (5 bases). The CDR3 runs 12 residues. Germline V gene sequence: CDR1 GTSNPN, CDR2 SVGIG (reference sequence). V gave up 4 bases and J gave up 6 bases, with 13 bases separating them. The CDR3 is CAWTPGKGEQYF. CDR3 nucleotide sequence: TGTGCCTGGACGCCAGGGAAAGGCGAGCAGTACTTC.

The chain recombines TRBV5-6 with TRBJ2-7, with TRBD1 matching over 8 bases. Germline V lookup: CDR1 SGHDT, CDR2 YYEEEE. V trimming: 4 bases; J trimming: 3 bases; junction bases outside the gene matches: 9. The CDR3 extends over 15 amino acids. CDR3 DNA sequence: TGTGCCAGCAGCCCAAGGACAGGGTTGGGCTACGAGCAGTACTTC. It translates to CASSPRTGLGYEQYF.

This clone was recorded once. The chain joins TRBV29-1 to TRBJ2-2; 8 nucleotides line up with TRBD1. The CDR3 consists of 16 residues. J was trimmed by 6 bases and V by 7 bases; bases with no gene match: 16. Per germline, CDR1 SQVTM and CDR2 ANQGSEA. The CDR3 region is CSARLQGDQWSGELFF. CDR3 nucleotides: TGCAGCGCCCGACTACAGGGGGATCAGTGGTCCGGGGAGCTGTTTTTT.

In DNA form, the CDR3 reads TGCGCCAGCAGCCAGGATGGACAGGGATCGACTGAAGCTTTCTTT. This sequence encodes CASSQDGQGSTEAFF. The chain joins TRBV4-1 to TRBJ1-1; TRBD1 aligns across 8 bases. Germline V gives CDR1 MGHRA, CDR2 YSYEKL. V lost 3 bases, J lost 5 bases, and 8 bases stayed unmatched. The CDR3 is made up of 15 amino acids.

The V and J genes are TRBV6-5 and TRBJ2-7; possibly TRBD1 for D (6 bases). The germline CDR1 and CDR2 sequences are MNHEY and SVGAGI. Trimming pared 2 bases from V and 3 bases from J, leaving 14 bases between. The CDR3 consists of 15 residues. The CDR3 DNA is TGTGCCAGCAGTTACGCCAGGGGCGTGGACTACGAGCAGTACTTC. This gives the protein CASSYARGVDYEQYF.

This chain links TRBV30 with TRBJ1-1; 8 nucleotides match TRBD1. The CDR3 extends over 13 amino acids. CDR1 and CDR2 (germline): GTSNPN, SVGIG (reference sequence). Trimming took 1 base from V and 5 from J; bases not matched to a gene: 3. The CDR3 loop is CAWSGQGTTEAFF. CDR3 nucleotide sequence: TGTGCCTGGAGTGGACAGGGGACGACTGAAGCTTTCTTT.

The V and J genes are TRBV7-3 and TRBJ2-2, with 9 bases identical to TRBD2. The J segment lost 3 bases and the V segment lost 3 bases, leaving 2 bases of the junction unmatched. The germline V gene encodes CDR1 SGHTA and CDR2 FQGTGA. The CDR3 is 15 residues long. CDR3 nucleotide sequence: TGTGCCAGCAGCTTGGGCGGGAGGGACACCGGGGAGCTGTTTTTT. It translates to CASSLGGRDTGELFF.

The rearrangement joins TRBV6-5 to TRBJ2-7; the D gene is possibly TRBD1 (6 bases). The V end was cut by 5 bases, the J end by 1 base, with 12 bases between. Germline V gives CDR1 MNHEY, CDR2 SVGAGI. The CDR3 has 14 residues. The CDR3: CASSPRGRSYEQYF. In nucleotides, the CDR3 is TGTGCCAGCAGTCCCAGGGGAAGGTCCTACGAGCAGTACTTC.

The chain's CDR3 is CASSLGRTDFFYGYTF. The CDR3 bases are TGTGCCAGCAGCTTAGGAAGGACGGACTTTTTCTATGGCTACACCTTC. The V gene is TRBV7-9, the J gene TRBJ1-2; no clear D. The CDR3 has 16 residues. The germline V gene has CDR1 SEHNR and CDR2 FQNEAQ (reference sequence). V was trimmed by 1 base and J by 4 bases, leaving 16 bases between them.

This chain uses TRBV7-9 with TRBJ2-5; 7 nucleotides match TRBD1. Per germline, CDR1 SEHNR and CDR2 FQNEAQ (reference sequence). Unmatched junction bases numbered 2, after V lost 3 bases and J lost 1 base. The CDR3 totals 14 residues. CDR3 residues: CASSFGTAQETQYF. CDR3 nucleotide sequence: TGTGCCAGCAGCTTTGGGACAGCCCAAGAGACCCAGTACTTC.

The rearrangement joins TRBV5-4 to TRBJ2-7, with 11 bases lining up with TRBD2. This CDR3 spans 14 amino acids. The germline CDR1 and CDR2 sequences are SGHNT and YYREEE (reference sequence). V trimming: 4 bases; J trimming: 6 bases; junction bases outside the gene matches: 6. The CDR3 DNA reads as TGTGCCAGCAGCCTGCTAGCGGGGGGTAGCGAGCAGTACTTC. Translating it yields CASSLLAGGSEQYF.

The chain employs TRBV6-6 and TRBJ2-7, with 12 bases fitting TRBD1. CDR3 length: 15 amino acids. Germline CDR1 MNHNY, CDR2 SVGAGI (reference sequence). J lost 6 bases, V lost 6 bases, and 9 bases had no gene match. CDR3 bases: TGTGCCAGCAGGGGTACCGGGACAGGGGGCGCCGAGCAGTACTTC. Its protein is CASRGTGTGGAEQYF.

The chain carries TRBV29-1 and TRBJ2-4; D is ambiguous. The CDR3 has 13 residues. Trimming took 3 bases from V and 2 from J, leaving 8 bases between them. CDR1 is SQVTM and CDR2 is ANQGSEA in the germline V gene. The CDR3 coding sequence is TGCAGCGTTGAGGAGAGTTCCAAAAACATTCAGTACTTC. Translated: CSVEESSKNIQYF.

V usage is TRBV18 and J usage is TRBJ2-2; D gene uncertain. Germline V gene lookup returns CDR1 KGHSH and CDR2 LQKENI. The length of the CDR3 is 16 residues. V was pared by 3 bases and J by 1 base, with 12 bases between. In nucleotides, the CDR3 is TGTGCCAGCTCACCTAATCGGCCAGGGAACACCGGGGAGCTGTTTTTT. This gives the protein CASSPNRPGNTGELFF.

V gene TRBV18 combines with J gene TRBJ2-1; 8 bases map to TRBD2. CDR1 and CDR2 from the germline V gene are KGHSH and LQKENI. The junction had 3 bases not matched to a gene; V was cut back by 3 bases and J by 8 bases. The CDR3 is made up of 13 amino acids. This chain's CDR3 is CASSPGLGDEQFF. In DNA form, the CDR3 reads TGTGCCAGCTCACCGGGACTAGGCGATGAGCAGTTCTTC.